These 25 T cell receptor beta chains were sequenced from one sample in a study of T cell responses to AZD1222 COVID-19 vaccine. Method: immunoSEQ multiplex PCR; TCRdb's copy keeps in-frame clones and lacks some. The sample includes about 110,000 clones, approximately 94% of them seen just once. Specimen: peripheral blood, collected 28 days after the second AZD1222 dose. These receptors came from an adult who received the AZD1222 COVID-19 vaccine.

The chain employs TRBV7-9 and TRBJ1-6; D is ambiguous. Germline V gene data show CDR1 as SEHNR and CDR2 as FQNEAQ (reference sequence). The CDR3 runs 16 residues. Between the trimmed V and J ends, which lost 4 bases and 0 bases, there was a span of 10 bases. CDR3 sequence reads: CASSSERYSYNSPLHF. The CDR3 DNA sequence: TGTGCCAGCAGCTCAGAACGGTACTCCTATAATTCACCCCTCCACTTT.

This chain connects TRBV18 to TRBJ1-2; 8 nucleotides match TRBD1. CDR1 is KGHSH, CDR2 LQKENI, per germline. CDR3 size: 16 residues. V was clipped by 2 bases and J by 4 bases; unmatched bases: 9. The CDR3 DNA reads as TGTGCCAGCTCACCAATATCCACAGGGGGGCCCTATGGCTACACCTTC. Residues: CASSPISTGGPYGYTF.

The J gene is TRBJ2-7, the V gene TRBV2; 8 bases match TRBD2. The J segment lost 2 bases and the V segment lost 7 bases, leaving 4 bases of the junction unmatched. The length of the CDR3 is 13 residues. Germline values: CDR1 SNHLY, CDR2 FYNNEI. The CDR3 is CASIGTSPYEQYF. CDR3 sequence (DNA): TGTGCCAGCATCGGGACTAGTCCCTACGAGCAGTACTTC.

The V and J genes are TRBV5-1 and TRBJ1-1, with D unclear. The CDR3 covers 14 residues. The V end lost 2 bases, the J end lost 3 bases, and 11 bases lay between the germline ends. CDR1 and CDR2 from the germline V gene are SGHRS and YFSETQ. Here the CDR3 reads CASSFQDRYTEAFF. The CDR3 DNA sequence: TGCGCCAGCAGCTTCCAGGACCGATACACTGAAGCTTTCTTT.

The rearrangement links TRBV2 to TRBJ1-1, with D perhaps matching TRBD1 (6 bases). V gave up 4 bases and J gave up 5 bases, with 14 bases separating them. Germline-derived CDR1 and CDR2 are SNHLY and FYNNEI. The CDR3 length is 14 residues. The CDR3 nucleotides read TGTGCCAGCAGTGTAGGTCAGGGGAGGACTGAAGCTTTCTTT. This sequence encodes CASSVGQGRTEAFF.

This clone was seen only a few times. The identical CDR3 is also encoded by other nucleotide sequences in the sample. V and J are TRBV6-5 and TRBJ1-2, with 8 bases matching TRBD1. Germline values: CDR1 MNHEY, CDR2 SVGAGI. V lost 5 bases and J lost 3; bases outside the gene matches: 2. The CDR3 is 13 residues long. The CDR3 protein is CASSPGGDYGYTF. CDR3 nucleotides: TGTGCCAGCAGTCCAGGGGGCGACTATGGCTACACCTTC.

This chain uses TRBV19 with TRBJ1-1; D call uncertain. V dropped 3 bases and J dropped 0 bases, with 11 bases sitting between them. Germline CDR1 is LNHDA and CDR2 is SQIVND (reference sequence). This CDR3 region has 15 residues. CDR3 loop: CASSMDVFMNTEAFF. The CDR3 nucleotides are TGTGCCAGTAGTATGGACGTTTTCATGAACACTGAAGCTTTCTTT.

This clone was detected once. This chain links TRBV4-1 with TRBJ2-7, with 9 bases that match TRBD1. The germline CDR1 and CDR2 sequences are MGHRA and YSYEKL. This CDR3 spans 16 amino acids. V shed 1 base and J 5 bases; nucleotides not matched to a gene: 9. DNA for the CDR3: TGCGCCAGCAGCCAAGTTACCGGGACAGGGAAGCACGAGCAGTACTTC. This encodes CASSQVTGTGKHEQYF.

V and J are TRBV7-9 and TRBJ1-4; D not certain. The CDR3 runs to 18 residues. CDR1 is SEHNR, CDR2 FQNEAQ, per germline (reference sequence). Trimming took off 6 bases at V and 1 base at J, with 21 bases between the two ends. The CDR3 bases are TGTGCCAGCAGGTTGGTGAGGATAGCGATGCAAACTAATGAAAAACTGTTTTTT. Translating it yields CASRLVRIAMQTNEKLFF.

This clone was found a few times. This chain uses TRBV7-9 with TRBJ1-2; TRBD1 matches 8 bases. The germline gives CDR1 SEHNR, CDR2 FQNEAQ (reference sequence). This CDR3 is built from 17 residues. Trimming at V came to 5 bases and at J to 3 bases, leaving 14 bases not matched to a gene. The CDR3 DNA sequence: TGTGCCAGCAGCCTACCCCTCGGACAGGGCGAGGACTATGGCTACACCTTC. Translating gives CASSLPLGQGEDYGYTF.

The rearrangement joins TRBV12-3 or TRBV12-4 to TRBJ1-6, with no clear D. There are 12 residues in the CDR3. Trimming left V 7 bases short and J 7 bases short, with 8 bases between. As DNA, the CDR3 is TGTGCCAGCAAAGTTGCAAATTCACCCCTCCACTTT. Residues: CASKVANSPLHF.

The chain recombines TRBV5-1 with TRBJ1-1; 9 bases line up with TRBD1. V was pared by 3 bases and J by 4 bases, with 10 bases of the junction left unmatched. The CDR3 covers 16 residues. CDR1 SGHRS and CDR2 YFSETQ come from the germline V gene. For the CDR3, the DNA is TGCGCCAGCAGCTCCTATTGGACAGGGGAGAGCACTGAAGCTTTCTTT. The encoded protein is CASSSYWTGESTEAFF.

The chain is built from TRBV5-1 and TRBJ1-3; a possible D gene is TRBD1 (5 bases). The CDR3 has 15 amino acids. V was shortened by 0 bases and J by 6 bases, with 13 bases between the two germline ends. Germline-derived CDR1 and CDR2 are SGHRS and YFSETQ. In nucleotides, the CDR3 is TGCGCCAGCAGCTTGGTCCCCGGGACGGAAAACACCATATATTTT. As protein: CASSLVPGTENTIYF.

This clone has more than one count but fewer than ten. The chain carries TRBV5-6 and TRBJ2-7, with TRBD1 matching 11 bases. This CDR3 comprises 15 residues. Germline lookup yields CDR1 SGHDT and CDR2 YYEEEE. The junction had 7 bases not matched to a gene; V was cut back by 5 bases and J by 3 bases. The CDR3 spells CASRVGTGGFYEQYF. The CDR3 nucleotides read TGTGCCAGCAGGGTGGGGACAGGGGGATTCTACGAGCAGTACTTC.

The chain has TRBV5-1 and TRBJ1-2; D remains unclear. Germline V gene lookup returns CDR1 SGHRS and CDR2 YFSETQ. V lost 1 base, J lost 4 bases, and 11 bases lay in between. The CDR3 runs to 14 residues. DNA of the CDR3: TGCGCCAGCAGCTTGTTGGCGGACGGCTATGGCTACACCTTC. Protein: CASSLLADGYGYTF.

The table lists this clone with a count of one. The gene calls are TRBV18 and TRBJ1-2; maybe TRBD1 (5 bases). The CDR3 runs 15 residues. The germline V gene has CDR1 KGHSH and CDR2 LQKENI. The ends were cut back, 5 bases at V and 4 bases at J, with 17 bases in the middle. In DNA form, the CDR3 reads TGTGCCAGCTCAGAGTCTACGGGGGAGCCCTATGGCTACACCTTC. It yields the protein CASSESTGEPYGYTF.

The chain recombines TRBV6-4 with TRBJ2-2; a possible D gene is TRBD1 (6 bases). Trimming left V 3 bases short and J 0 bases short, with 8 bases between. There are 15 residues in the CDR3. Germline CDR1 MRHNA, CDR2 SNTAGT. CDR3 nucleotide sequence: TGTGCCAGCAGTGAGGGGGCCTCGAACACCGGGGAGCTGTTTTTT. Its translation: CASSEGASNTGELFF.

The chain couples TRBV28 to TRBJ1-2; D is ambiguous. Trimming took 3 bases from V and 5 from J, leaving 4 bases between them. CDR1 is MDHEN, CDR2 SYDVKM, per germline. CDR3 length: 11 amino acids. The DNA for the CDR3 is TGTGCCAGCAGTTTGTTATATGGCTACACCTTC. This gives the protein CASSLLYGYTF.

The chain uses TRBV4-1 and TRBJ2-1; D might be TRBD2 (5 bases). This CDR3 is 14 amino acids long. V was pared by 8 bases and J by 6 bases, with 17 bases between. CDR1 is MGHRA and CDR2 is YSYEKL in the germline V gene. The CDR3 loop reads CASQMLGSGNEQFF. The CDR3 coding sequence is TGCGCCAGCCAGATGCTAGGGAGCGGCAATGAGCAGTTCTTC.

This clone was counted between two and nine times. This rearrangement joins TRBV6-5 to TRBJ2-7; tentative D call: TRBD2 (5 bases). In germline, CDR1 is MNHEY, CDR2 SVGAGI. The V and J ends lost 2 bases and 6 bases respectively, with 14 bases between them. CDR3 length: 14 amino acids. CDR3 in DNA: TGTGCCAGCAGTTACGGTCCGGGATTTGGCGAGCAGTACTTC. Translating it yields CASSYGPGFGEQYF.

J is TRBJ2-7 and V is TRBV28; a possible D gene is TRBD1 (5 bases). V was shortened by 2 bases and J by 4 bases, with 15 bases between the two germline ends. Looked up from germline, CDR1 is MDHEN and CDR2 is SYDVKM. This CDR3 contains 15 residues. CDR3 nucleotide sequence: TGTGCCAGCAGTTTAAGGGGCAGGGATTCTTACGAGCAGTACTTC. Amino acids: CASSLRGRDSYEQYF.

This chain links TRBV5-4 with TRBJ1-1, with a weak D call TRBD1 (5 bases). This CDR3 is built from 14 residues. Per the germline V gene, CDR1 is SGHNT and CDR2 is YYREEE (reference sequence). Trimming left V 1 base short and J 3 bases short, with 10 bases between. The CDR3 region has the DNA TGTGCCAGCAGCTTGAGGGACCTCCACACTGAAGCTTTCTTT. This encodes CASSLRDLHTEAFF.

The CDR3 here is CAIRRGDEKLFF. The CDR3, as DNA: TGTGCCATCAGGCGGGGGGACGAAAAACTGTTTTTT. The chain links TRBV10-3 to TRBJ1-4; D possibly corresponds to TRBD1 (5 bases). V was shortened by 6 bases and J by 8 bases, with 10 bases between the two germline ends. The length of the CDR3 is 12 residues. Per germline, CDR1 ENHRY and CDR2 SYGVKD.

The CDR3 loop is CASMVAGIEAFF. In nucleotides, the CDR3 is TGTGCCAGTATGGTAGCGGGGATTGAAGCTTTCTTT. The rearrangement uses TRBV19 and TRBJ1-1; D ambiguous. The V and J ends lost 7 bases and 7 bases respectively, with 13 bases between them. CDR3 length equals 12 residues. The germline gives CDR1 LNHDA, CDR2 SQIVND (reference sequence).

This chain uses TRBV6-1 with TRBJ2-1; a weak D match, TRBD2 (7 bases). CDR1 and CDR2 (germline): MNHNS, SASEGT. The CDR3 contains 13 residues. V lost 1 base and J lost 15, with 16 bases in between. CDR3 sequence reads: CASSEGGGIPRFF. The CDR3 region has the DNA TGTGCCAGCAGTGAAGGGGGGGGCATTCCCCGGTTCTTC.